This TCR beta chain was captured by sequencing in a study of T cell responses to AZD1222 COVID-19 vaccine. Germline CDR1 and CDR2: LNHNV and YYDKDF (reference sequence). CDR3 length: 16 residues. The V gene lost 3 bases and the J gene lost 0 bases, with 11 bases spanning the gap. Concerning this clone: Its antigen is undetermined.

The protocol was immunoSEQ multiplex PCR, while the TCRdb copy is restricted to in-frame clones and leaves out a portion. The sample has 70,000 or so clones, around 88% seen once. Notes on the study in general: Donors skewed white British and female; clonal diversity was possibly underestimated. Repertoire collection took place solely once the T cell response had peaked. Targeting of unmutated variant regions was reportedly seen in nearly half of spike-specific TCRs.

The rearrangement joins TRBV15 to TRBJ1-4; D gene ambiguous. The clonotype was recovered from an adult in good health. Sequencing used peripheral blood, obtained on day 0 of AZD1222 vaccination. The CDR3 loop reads CATSRTIGPTNEKLFF. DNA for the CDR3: TGTGCCACCAGCAGGACAATCGGTCCAACTAATGAAAAACTGTTTTTT.